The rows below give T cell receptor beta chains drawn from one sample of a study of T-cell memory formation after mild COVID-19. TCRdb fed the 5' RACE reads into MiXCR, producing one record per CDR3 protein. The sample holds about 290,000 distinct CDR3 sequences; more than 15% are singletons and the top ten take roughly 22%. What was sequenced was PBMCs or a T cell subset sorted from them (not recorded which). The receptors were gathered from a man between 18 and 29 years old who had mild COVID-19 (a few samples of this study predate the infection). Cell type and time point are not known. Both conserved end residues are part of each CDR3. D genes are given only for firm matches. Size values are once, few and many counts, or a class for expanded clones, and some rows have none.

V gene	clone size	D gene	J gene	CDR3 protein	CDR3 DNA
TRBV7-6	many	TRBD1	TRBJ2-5	CASSLGGTGLQETQYF	TGTGCCAGCAGCTTAGGGGGGACAGGCCTACAAGAGACCCAGTACTTC
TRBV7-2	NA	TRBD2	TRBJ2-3	CASSSGTSIDTQYF	TGTGCCAGCAGCTCTGGGACTAGCATAGATACGCAGTATTTT
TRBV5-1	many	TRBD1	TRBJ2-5	CASSPIGTGDRETQYF	TGCGCCAGCAGCCCTATCGGGACAGGGGACAGAGAGACCCAGTACTTC
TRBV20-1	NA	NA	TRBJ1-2	CSTLTGIYGYTF	TGCAGTACCTTAACAGGGATCTATGGCTACACCTTC
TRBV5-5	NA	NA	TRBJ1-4	CASSLEAGRISEKLFF	TGTGCCAGCAGCTTGGAAGCCGGCAGGATAAGTGAAAAACTGTTTTTT
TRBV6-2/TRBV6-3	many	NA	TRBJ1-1	CASSYWDFTEAFF	TGTGCCAGCAGTTACTGGGATTTCACTGAAGCTTTCTTT
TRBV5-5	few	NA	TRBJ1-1	CASSSGVSRVTVSTEAFF	TGTGCCAGCAGTTCGGGGGTCTCACGAGTGACAGTTAGTACTGAAGCTTTCTTT
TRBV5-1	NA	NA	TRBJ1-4	CASSLEQGGKLFF	TGCGCCAGCAGCTTGGAACAGGGCGGAAAACTGTTTTTT
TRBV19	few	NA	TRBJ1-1	CATAMGGMAFF	TGTGCCACCGCGATGGGCGGTATGGCTTTCTTT
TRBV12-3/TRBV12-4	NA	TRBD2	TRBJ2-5	CASSPERGGLQETQYF	TGTGCCAGCAGTCCAGAGCGGGGGGGCCTCCAAGAGACCCAGTACTTC
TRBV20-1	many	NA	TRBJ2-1	CSARDPPQGEQFF	TGCAGTGCTAGAGACCCCCCCCAGGGTGAGCAGTTCTTC
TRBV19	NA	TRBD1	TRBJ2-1	CASRTPGTAYNEQFF	TGTGCCAGTAGGACACCCGGGACAGCCTACAATGAGCAGTTCTTC
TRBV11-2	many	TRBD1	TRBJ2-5	CASSPGQGGETQYF	TGTGCCAGCAGCCCGGGACAGGGAGGAGAGACCCAGTACTTC
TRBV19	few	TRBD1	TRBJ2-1	CASSESWTGTYNEQFF	TGTGCCAGTAGTGAAAGTTGGACAGGGACTTACAATGAGCAGTTCTTC
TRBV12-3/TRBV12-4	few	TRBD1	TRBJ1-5	CASSYTGGRAGNQPQHF	TGTGCCAGCAGTTACACAGGGGGCAGGGCAGGTAATCAGCCCCAGCATTTT
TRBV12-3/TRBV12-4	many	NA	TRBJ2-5	CASSLSGLETQYF	TGTGCCAGCAGTTTAAGCGGCTTGGAGACCCAGTACTTC
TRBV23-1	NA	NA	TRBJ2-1	CASSCYNEQFF	TGCGCCAGCAGCTGCTACAATGAGCAGTTCTTC
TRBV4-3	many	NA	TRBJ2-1	CASSPSGSAYNEQFF	TGCGCCAGCAGCCCCTCAGGGTCGGCCTACAATGAGCAGTTCTTC
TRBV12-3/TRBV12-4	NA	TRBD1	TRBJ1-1	CASRAGGPEAFF	TGTGCCAGCAGGGCAGGGGGACCTGAAGCTTTCTTT
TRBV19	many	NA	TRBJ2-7	CASSTTVATEQYF	TGTGCCAGTAGTACCACAGTGGCTACCGAGCAGTACTTC
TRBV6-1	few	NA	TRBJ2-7	CASNRDMSYEQYF	TGTGCCAGCAACCGAGACATGTCCTACGAGCAGTACTTC
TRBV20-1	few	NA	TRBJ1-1	CSARGGLNTEAFF	TGCAGTGCTAGAGGGGGATTGAACACTGAAGCTTTCTTT
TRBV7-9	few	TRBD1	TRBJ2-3	CASSPRGSPTDTQYF	TGTGCCAGCAGCCCCAGGGGGTCCCCCACAGATACGCAGTATTTT
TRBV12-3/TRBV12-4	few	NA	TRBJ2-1	CASTSIAAGYNEQSF	TGTGCCAGCACCTCAATAGCGGCAGGCTACAATGAGCAGTCCTTC
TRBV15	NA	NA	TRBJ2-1	CATSRDFRAGNEQFF	TGTGCCACCAGCAGAGATTTTCGCGCGGGCAATGAGCAGTTCTTC
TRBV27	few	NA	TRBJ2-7	CASSFGRNYEQYF	TGTGCCAGCAGTTTTGGCCGCAACTACGAGCAGTACTTC
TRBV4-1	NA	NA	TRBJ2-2	CASSTHRAGSTGELFF	TGCGCCAGCAGCACCCACCGCGCGGGGAGCACCGGGGAGCTGTTTTTT
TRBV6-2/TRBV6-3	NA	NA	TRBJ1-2	CASRRDRYGYTF	TGTGCCAGCAGGAGGGACCGCTATGGCTACACCTTC
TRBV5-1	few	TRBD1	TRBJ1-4	CASSLGDRFNEKLFF	TGCGCCAGCAGCTTGGGGGACAGGTTTAATGAAAAACTGTTTTTT
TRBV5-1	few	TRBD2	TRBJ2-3	CASSLPSGGTLEHTDTQYF	TGCGCCAGCAGCTTACCTAGCGGGGGTACTTTAGAACACACAGATACGCAGTATTTT
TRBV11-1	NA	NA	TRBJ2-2	CASSLGDRWHGELFF	TGTGCCAGCAGCTTAGGGGACCGTTGGCACGGGGAGCTGTTTTTT
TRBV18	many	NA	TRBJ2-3	CASSPNTDTQYF	TGTGCCAGCTCACCTAACACAGATACGCAGTATTTT
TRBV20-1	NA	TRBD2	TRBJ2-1	CSGSGGGYQSSYNEQFF	TGCAGTGGTAGTGGCGGGGGGTACCAGAGCTCCTACAATGAGCAGTTCTTC
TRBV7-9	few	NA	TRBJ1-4	CASSYRQATSEKLFF	TGTGCCAGCAGCTACCGACAGGCGACCAGTGAAAAACTGTTTTTT
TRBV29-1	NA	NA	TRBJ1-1	CSGTKDVNTEAFF	TGCAGCGGGACTAAGGACGTGAACACTGAAGCTTTCTTT
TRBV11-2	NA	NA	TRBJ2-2	CASRIDRTGELFF	TGTGCCAGCAGAATTGACAGGACTGGGGAGCTGTTTTTT